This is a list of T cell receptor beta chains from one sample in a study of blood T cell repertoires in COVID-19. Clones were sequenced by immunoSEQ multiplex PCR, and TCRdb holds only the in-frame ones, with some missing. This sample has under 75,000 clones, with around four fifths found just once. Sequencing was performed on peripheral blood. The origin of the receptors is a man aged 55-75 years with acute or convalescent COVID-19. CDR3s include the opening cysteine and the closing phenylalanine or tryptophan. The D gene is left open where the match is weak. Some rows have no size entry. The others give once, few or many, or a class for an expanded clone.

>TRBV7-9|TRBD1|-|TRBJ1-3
CASSTTTGEAGNTIYF
TGTGCCAGCAGCACGACGACAGGGGAGGCTGGAAACACCATATATTTT
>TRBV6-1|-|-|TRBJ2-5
CASSEYVILETQYF
TGTGCCAGCAGTGAATATGTAATTTTGGAGACCCAGTACTTC
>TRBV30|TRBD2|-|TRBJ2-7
CAWSEGREVYEQYF
TGTGCCTGGAGTGAAGGGCGGGAGGTTTACGAGCAGTACTTC
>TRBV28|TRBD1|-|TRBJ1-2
CASSSLNTGAKGYGYTF
TGTGCCAGCAGTTCTCTGAACACAGGGGCTAAGGGCTATGGCTACACCTTC
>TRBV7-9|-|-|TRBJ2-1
CASSGVQRNNEQFF
TGTGCCAGCAGCGGCGTTCAGAGGAACAATGAGCAGTTCTTC
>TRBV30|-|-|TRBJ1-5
CAWSVEYGGNQPQHF
TGTGCCTGGAGTGTAGAGTATGGCGGGAATCAGCCCCAGCATTTT
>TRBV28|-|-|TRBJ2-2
CASSFWQGNTGELFF
TGTGCCAGCAGTTTTTGGCAGGGGAACACCGGGGAGCTGTTTTTT
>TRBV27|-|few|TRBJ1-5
CASSSSVRNQPQHF
TGTGCCAGCAGTTCCTCAGTTCGCAATCAGCCCCAGCATTTT
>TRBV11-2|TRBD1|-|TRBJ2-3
CASSLLGTGVDSSDTQYF
TGTGCCAGCAGCTTACTTGGAACAGGGGTGGATTCTTCAGATACGCAGTATTTT
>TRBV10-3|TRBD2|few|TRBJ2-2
CAIRDSPAGVGELFF
TGTGCCATCAGGGACTCACCGGCGGGGGTCGGGGAGCTGTTTTTT
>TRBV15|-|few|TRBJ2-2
CATSIWTLNTGELFF
TGTGCCACCAGCATTTGGACTCTGAACACCGGGGAGCTGTTTTTT
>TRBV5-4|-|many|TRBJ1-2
CASSPEAGGYGYTF
TGTGCCAGCAGCCCGGAGGCGGGTGGGTATGGCTACACCTTC
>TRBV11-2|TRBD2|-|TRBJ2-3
CASSPAAGALTSTDTQYF
TGTGCCAGCAGCCCGGCAGCGGGGGCCCTTACTAGCACAGATACGCAGTATTTT
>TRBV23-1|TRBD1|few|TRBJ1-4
CASSLGDRDNEKLFF
TGCGCCAGCAGTCTGGGGGACAGGGATAATGAAAAACTGTTTTTT
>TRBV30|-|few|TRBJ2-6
CAWSVRDSGANVLTF
TGTGCCTGGAGTGTACGGGACTCTGGGGCCAACGTCCTGACTTTC
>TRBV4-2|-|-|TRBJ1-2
CASSQEAGVNYGYTF
TGTGCCAGCAGCCAAGAGGCAGGGGTCAACTATGGCTACACCTTC
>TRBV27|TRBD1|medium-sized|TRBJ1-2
CASSFLRDSANYGYTF
TGTGCCAGCAGTTTCCTTCGGGACAGTGCTAACTATGGCTACACCTTC
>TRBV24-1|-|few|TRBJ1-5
CATSDPRGGGNQPQHF
TGTGCCACCAGTGATCCTCGCGGGGGCGGCAATCAGCCCCAGCATTTT
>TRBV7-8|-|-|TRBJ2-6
CASSLASGTNVLTF
TGTGCCAGCAGCTTAGCGTCGGGGACCAACGTCCTGACTTTC
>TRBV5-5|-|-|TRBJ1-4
CASSGLSPRSNEKLFF
TGTGCCAGCAGCGGTCTATCTCCGAGATCTAATGAAAAACTGTTTTTT
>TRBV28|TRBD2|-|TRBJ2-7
CASSSYEGLAGF
TGTGCCAGCAGTTCATACGAAGGACTAGCAGGCTTC
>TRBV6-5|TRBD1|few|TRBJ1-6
CASSRTGAKGSPLHF
TGTGCCAGCAGTCGGACAGGGGCGAAAGGCTCACCCCTCCACTTT
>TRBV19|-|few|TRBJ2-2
CASITQGGYDTGELFF
TGTGCCAGTATCACCCAAGGAGGGTATGACACCGGGGAGCTGTTTTTT
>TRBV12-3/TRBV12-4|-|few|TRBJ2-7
CASSSRQSYEQYF
TGTGCCAGCAGCTCGCGGCAGTCCTACGAGCAGTACTTC
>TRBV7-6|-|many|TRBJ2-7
CASSLAVSSQAHF
TGTGCCAGCAGCTTAGCGGTTTCCTCCCAGGCGCACTTC
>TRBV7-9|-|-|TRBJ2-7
CASSGGAGEQYF
TGTGCCAGCAGCGGAGGGGCGGGGGAGCAGTACTTC
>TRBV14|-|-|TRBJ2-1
CASSQVGTHNEQFF
TGTGCCAGCAGCCAAGTGGGGACTCACAATGAGCAGTTCTTC